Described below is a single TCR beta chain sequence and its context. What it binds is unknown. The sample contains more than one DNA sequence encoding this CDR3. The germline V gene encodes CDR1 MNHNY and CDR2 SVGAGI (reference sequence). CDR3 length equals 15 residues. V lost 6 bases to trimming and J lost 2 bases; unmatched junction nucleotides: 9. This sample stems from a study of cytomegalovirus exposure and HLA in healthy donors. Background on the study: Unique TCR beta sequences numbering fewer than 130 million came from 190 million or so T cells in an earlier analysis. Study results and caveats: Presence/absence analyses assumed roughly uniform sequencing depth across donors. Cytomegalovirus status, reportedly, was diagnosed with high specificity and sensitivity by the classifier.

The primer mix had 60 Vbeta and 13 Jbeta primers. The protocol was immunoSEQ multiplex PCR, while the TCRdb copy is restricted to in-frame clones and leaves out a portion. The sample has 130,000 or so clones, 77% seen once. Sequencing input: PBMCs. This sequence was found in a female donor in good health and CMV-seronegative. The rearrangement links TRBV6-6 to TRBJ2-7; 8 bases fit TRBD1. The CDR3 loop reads CASRSAGGFTYEQYF. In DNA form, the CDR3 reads TGTGCCAGCAGATCCGCAGGGGGCTTCACCTACGAGCAGTACTTC.